Presented here are 9 T cell receptor beta chains from one specimen sequenced in a study of blood T cell repertoires in COVID-19 (dated by TCRdb to 2019 to 2021). Libraries were prepared through the immunoSEQ multiplex PCR assay. Held by TCRdb, this immuneACCESS table contains in-frame sequences only and omits some clones. Under half of the omission traces to an unresolved V gene where checked; the cause of the rest is unknown. Across this sample there are about 190,000 clones, with around 80% seen only once. The ten largest make up roughly 13% of the sample. The specimen sequenced was peripheral blood. The receptor source for this set is a man aged 45-65 years who had recovered from COVID-19.

V and J are TRBV11-2 and TRBJ2-7, with TRBD2 matching 9 bases. Germline CDR1 reads SGHAT; CDR2 reads FQNNGV. CDR3 length: 14 amino acids. V was clipped by 6 bases and J by 2 bases; unmatched bases: 5. The chain's CDR3 is CASRRTSATYEQYF. The CDR3 DNA follows: TGTGCCAGCAGACGGACTAGCGCCACCTACGAGCAGTACTTC.

The V and J genes are TRBV6-1 and TRBJ2-7; 9 bases are a match to TRBD1. CDR1 and CDR2 (germline): MNHNS, SASEGT. V lost 4 bases to trimming and J lost 2 bases; unmatched junction nucleotides: 9. This CDR3 comprises 16 residues. CDR3: CASSVRTGELPYEQYF. In nucleotides, the CDR3 is TGTGCCAGCAGTGTTAGGACAGGGGAATTGCCCTACGAGCAGTACTTC.

V gene TRBV25-1 combines with J gene TRBJ2-1, with D tentatively TRBD1 (5 bases). V was cut by 1 base and J by 16 bases, with 11 bases left in between. Germline V CDR1 and CDR2: MGHDK, SYGVNS. This CDR3 is built from 11 residues. The CDR3 sequence: CASSELDIFFF. The CDR3 DNA sequence: TGTGCCAGCAGTGAATTGGACATCTTTTTCTTC.

The V and J genes are TRBV12-3 or TRBV12-4 and TRBJ2-3; D is undetermined. This CDR3 is built from 13 residues. Trimming removed 3 bases from V and 4 bases from J, with 8 bases in between. The CDR3 sequence: CASSFRRADTQYF. The DNA of the CDR3 is TGTGCCAGCAGTTTTAGAAGAGCAGATACGCAGTATTTT.

The gene calls are TRBV2 and TRBJ1-1, with D perhaps TRBD1 (6 bases). V was trimmed by 3 bases and J by 4 bases, leaving 12 bases between them. CDR1 and CDR2 (germline): SNHLY, FYNNEI. This CDR3 has 14 amino acids. CDR3 in amino acids: CASSDKGTSTEAFF. As DNA, the CDR3 is TGTGCCAGCAGTGATAAGGGGACATCCACTGAAGCTTTCTTT.

This chain uses TRBV7-9 with TRBJ2-7; 9 bases agree with TRBD1. Germline V gene sequence: CDR1 SEHNR, CDR2 FQNEAQ (reference sequence). V shed 0 bases, J shed 4 bases, and the junction held 7 bases outside the gene matches. The length of the CDR3 is 16 residues. CDR3 nucleotide sequence: TGTGCCAGCAGCTTAGCGATGGGACAGGGTAGTTACGAGCAGTACTTC. Translating it yields CASSLAMGQGSYEQYF.

This clone was seen more than once but under ten times. This sequence joins TRBV6-2 or TRBV6-3 and TRBJ1-5; a weak D match, TRBD1 (5 bases). V lost 4 bases and J 7 bases, leaving 17 bases between the germline ends. Looked up from germline, CDR1 is MNHEY and CDR2 is SVGEGT. This CDR3 has 15 residues. This chain's CDR3 is CASSLGQGFRQPQHF. The CDR3 DNA follows: TGTGCCAGCAGTTTGGGCCAGGGTTTCAGGCAGCCCCAGCATTTT.

This sequence joins TRBV28 and TRBJ1-1, with 7 bases identical to TRBD1. Trimming removed 9 bases from V and 7 bases from J; junction bases left unmatched: 17. The CDR3 has 15 amino acids. The germline CDR1 and CDR2 sequences are MDHEN and SYDVKM. CDR3 DNA: TGTGCCAGTCGCCCCACAGGGGTCAGGCTCATTGAAGCTTTCTTT. Protein sequence: CASRPTGVRLIEAFF.

Of note for this clone: Other DNA sequences in the same sample also yield this CDR3. The chain has TRBV5-5 and TRBJ2-7; TRBD2 agrees at 10 bases. This CDR3 has 15 amino acids. From germline, CDR1 is SGHKS and CDR2 YYEKEE (reference sequence). Unmatched junction bases numbered 3, after V lost 2 bases and J lost 1 base. CDR3 in amino acids: CASSLRLAGSYEQYF. Here the CDR3 DNA reads TGTGCCAGCAGCTTAAGACTAGCGGGTTCCTACGAGCAGTACTTC.